These 15 T cell receptor beta chains originate from one sample sequenced in a study of OX40 agonist ivuxolimab in advanced cancers. The repertoire was sequenced with immunoSEQ multiplex PCR; TCRdb's copy has only in-frame clones and lacks some. The repertoire includes around 78,000 clones, more than 65% of them detected once, and 4.6% sits in the top ten. Sequencing was performed on CD4+ or CD8+ T cells sorted from blood, taken in a trial of the OX40 agonist ivuxolimab. The receptors were gathered from an adult with an advanced solid tumor such as melanoma, head and neck, liver or kidney cancer.

This clone was recorded once. The rearrangement links TRBV7-9 to TRBJ1-5, with no clear D. The germline gives CDR1 SEHNR, CDR2 FQNEAQ (reference sequence). Between the trimmed V and J ends, which lost 1 base and 1 base, there was a span of 8 bases. This CDR3 contains 15 residues. Here the CDR3 DNA reads TGTGCCAGCAGCTTAGGATATTCAAGCAATCAGCCCCAGCATTTT. This sequence encodes CASSLGYSSNQPQHF.

The genes are TRBV5-1 and TRBJ2-7; a weak D match, TRBD2 (6 bases). The V gene's germline CDR1 is SGHRS and CDR2 YFSETQ. V was shortened by 7 bases and J by 2 bases, with 16 bases between the two germline ends. CDR3 length equals 14 residues. The CDR3 DNA reads as TGCGCCAGCGGCGTAGGGGACTTTCCCTACGAGCAGTACTTC. It yields the protein CASGVGDFPYEQYF.

The V and J genes are TRBV4-1 and TRBJ1-1; 11 bases fit TRBD1. V shed 3 bases, J shed 5 bases, and the junction held 5 bases outside the gene matches. The CDR3 spans 15 residues. Germline V gene sequence: CDR1 MGHRA, CDR2 YSYEKL. In DNA, the CDR3 is TGCGCCAGCAGCCAGAGGGACAGGGGGGAGACTGAAGCTTTCTTT. This gives the protein CASSQRDRGETEAFF.

The CDR3 here is CSVEPGQGLNYGYTF. DNA of the CDR3: TGCAGCGTTGAACCGGGCCAGGGCCTCAACTATGGCTACACCTTC. This rearrangement joins TRBV29-1 to TRBJ1-2; the D gene is possibly TRBD1 (5 bases). The CDR3 has 15 amino acids. The ends were cut back, 2 bases at V and 2 bases at J, with 15 bases in the middle. The germline V gene encodes CDR1 SQVTM and CDR2 ANQGSEA.

This clone showed up just a few times. J is TRBJ1-5 and V is TRBV6-1, with D perhaps TRBD1 (6 bases). This CDR3 has 13 amino acids. V gave up 6 bases and J gave up 5 bases, with 11 bases separating them. Germline values: CDR1 MNHNS, CDR2 SASEGT. This CDR3 reads CASRYREDQPQHF. The CDR3 DNA reads TGTGCCAGCAGGTACAGGGAGGATCAGCCCCAGCATTTT.

This clone appeared a single time. The V and J genes are TRBV6-5 and TRBJ2-1, with a weak D call TRBD2 (6 bases). Trimming cost V 0 bases and J 4 bases, with 13 bases left between them. The CDR3 sequence is 16 residues long. The germline V gene has CDR1 MNHEY and CDR2 SVGAGI. The CDR3 DNA is TGTGCCAGCAGTTACTCCGGGGGACCTGCATACAATGAGCAGTTCTTC. Amino acids: CASSYSGGPAYNEQFF.

This sequence joins TRBV29-1 and TRBJ2-5, with D hard to call. Germline V gene sequence: CDR1 SQVTM, CDR2 ANQGSEA. This CDR3 is 10 amino acids long. Trimming cost V 6 bases and J 2 bases, with 4 bases left between them. CDR3 sequence: CSVGQETQYF. CDR3 sequence (DNA): TGCAGCGTCGGACAAGAGACCCAGTACTTC.

The CDR3 loop is CASSEGLGYTF. CDR3 nucleotide sequence: TGTGCCAGCAGCGAGGGACTCGGCTACACCTTC. The chain uses TRBV9 and TRBJ1-2; maybe TRBD1 (5 bases). Between the trimmed V and J ends, which lost 3 bases and 8 bases, there was a span of 8 bases. Germline V gene lookup returns CDR1 SGDLS and CDR2 YYNGEE. The length of the CDR3 is 11 residues. Full variable domain (missing parts from reference TRBV9 and TRBJ1-2): DSGVTQTPKHLITATGQRVTLRCSPRSGDLSVYWYQQSLDQGLQFLIQYYNGEERAKGNILERFSAQQFPDLHSELNLSSLELGDSALYFCASSEGLGYTFGSGTRLTVV.

The CDR3 is CASSYSSQANEKLFF. The CDR3 nucleotides read TGTGCCAGCAGTTACTCGTCCCAGGCTAATGAAAAACTGTTTTTT. The rearrangement links TRBV6-5 to TRBJ1-4; unclear D gene. Trimming stripped 0 bases from V and 3 bases from J, with 8 bases between. This CDR3 is built from 15 residues. Germline V CDR1 and CDR2: MNHEY, SVGAGI.

This clone was found many times. The chain combines TRBV29-1 with TRBJ1-5; D call uncertain. CDR3 length equals 12 residues. Germline loops: CDR1 SQVTM, CDR2 ANQGSEA. V was trimmed by 5 bases and J by 2 bases, leaving 7 bases between them. DNA of the CDR3: TGCAGCGTTCTCGTGGGCAATCAGCCCCAGCATTTT. Its protein product is CSVLVGNQPQHF.

CDR3: CASNRDRFYEQYF. In DNA, the CDR3 is TGTGCCAGCAATAGGGACAGATTCTACGAGCAGTACTTC. The chain uses TRBV28 and TRBJ2-7; 7 bases agree with TRBD1. The CDR3 totals 13 residues. Trimming cost V 7 bases and J 3 bases; bases outside gene matches: 6. CDR1 and CDR2 (germline): MDHEN, SYDVKM.

This clone was found once. This chain uses TRBV6-6 with TRBJ2-2; the match to TRBD2 covers 9 bases. CDR3 length: 14 amino acids. Germline V gene lookup returns CDR1 MNHNY and CDR2 SVGAGI (reference sequence). Germline trimming cut 4 bases from V and 8 bases from J; bases unmatched to any gene: 5. The CDR3 here is CASSSTSGPGELFF. The CDR3 DNA reads TGTGCCAGCAGTTCGACTAGCGGCCCTGGGGAGCTGTTTTTT.

This clone was seen a single time. The chain is built from TRBV6-6 and TRBJ2-5; D is possibly TRBD2 (7 bases). From germline, CDR1 is MNHNY and CDR2 SVGAGI (reference sequence). The CDR3 runs 14 residues. Trimming took 5 bases from V and 2 from J, leaving 12 bases between them. The CDR3 region is CASSPEGGQETQYF. The CDR3, as DNA: TGTGCCAGCAGTCCGGAGGGGGGGCAAGAGACCCAGTACTTC.

The sample holds one count of this clone. The chain is built from TRBV4-1 and TRBJ1-4; D remains ambiguous. This CDR3 is 13 amino acids long. CDR1 MGHRA and CDR2 YSYEKL come from the germline V gene. V shed 5 bases and J shed 5 bases, with 9 bases lying between them. This CDR3 is CASSGVVNEKLFF. The CDR3 DNA is TGCGCCAGCAGCGGGGTCGTGAATGAAAAACTGTTTTTT.

The rearrangement joins TRBV27 to TRBJ2-5; no clear D. The DNA end is a closer match to TRBJ2-7, so the J assignment may be wrong. Germline CDR1 is MNHEY and CDR2 is SMNVEV (reference sequence). The CDR3 runs to 17 residues. Written as DNA, the CDR3 is TGTGCCAGCAGTTTAATCCCGGAAGGGAATGGAGCCTACGAGCAGTACTTC. Translating it yields CASSLIPEGNGAYEQYF.